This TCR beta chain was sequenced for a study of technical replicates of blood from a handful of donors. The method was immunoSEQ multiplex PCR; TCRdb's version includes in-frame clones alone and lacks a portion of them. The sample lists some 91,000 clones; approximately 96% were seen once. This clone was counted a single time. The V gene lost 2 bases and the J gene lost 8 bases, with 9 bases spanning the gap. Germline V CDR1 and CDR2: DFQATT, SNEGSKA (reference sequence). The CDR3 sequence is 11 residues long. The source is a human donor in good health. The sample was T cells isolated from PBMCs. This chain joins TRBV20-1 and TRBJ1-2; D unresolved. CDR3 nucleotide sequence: TGCAGTGCTAGACCTAACCTCGGCTACACCTTC. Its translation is CSARPNLGYTF.